The 30 T cell receptor beta chains below all came from one sample that was sequenced in a study of blood T cell repertoires in COVID-19. The assay was immunoSEQ multiplex PCR, and TCRdb's table has in-frame clones only and misses some. This table has 270,000 or so clones, 80% to 90% appearing once. Source material: peripheral blood. These receptor sequences come from a man aged 40-55 years with acute or convalescent COVID-19.

The chain links TRBV5-1 to TRBJ1-4; TRBD1 is a possible D gene (6 bases). V was trimmed by 2 bases and J by 8 bases, leaving 13 bases between them. The CDR3 has 14 amino acids. The V gene's germline CDR1 is SGHRS and CDR2 YFSETQ. The CDR3 spells CASSFSAGEEKLFF. The CDR3 region has the DNA TGCGCCAGCAGCTTTTCGGCAGGGGAGGAAAAACTGTTTTTT.

J is TRBJ2-3 and V is TRBV5-4; D is possibly TRBD1 (6 bases). In germline, CDR1 is SGHNT, CDR2 YYREEE (reference sequence). V lost 4 bases and J 6 bases, leaving 30 bases between the germline ends. The CDR3 consists of 19 residues. The CDR3 DNA sequence: TGTGCCAGCAGCCGGAACTATAAGGAAGTAAACTGGGGGCGGGATACGCAGTATTTT. It is translated as CASSRNYKEVNWGRDTQYF. The full variable domain, rest sourced from reference TRBV5-4 and TRBJ2-3, is ETGVTQSPTHLIKTRGQQVTLRCSSQSGHNTVSWYQQALGQGPQFIFQYYREEENGRGNFPPRFSGLQFPNYSSELNVNALELDDSALYLCASSRNYKEVNWGRDTQYFGPGTRLTVL.

The J gene is TRBJ1-2, the V gene TRBV5-4; D is undetermined. CDR3 size: 14 residues. Trimming removed 4 bases at V and 3 bases at J, with 13 bases between. Germline loops: CDR1 SGHNT, CDR2 YYREEE (reference sequence). The CDR3 loop is CASSRREGDYGYTF. CDR3 in DNA: TGTGCCAGCAGCCGCCGGGAGGGAGACTATGGCTACACCTTC.

This chain connects TRBV28 to TRBJ1-2; D may be TRBD1 (6 bases). Germline CDR1 is MDHEN and CDR2 is SYDVKM. Trimming took off 6 bases at V and 8 bases at J, with 19 bases between the two ends. The CDR3 sequence is 14 residues long. DNA for the CDR3: TGTGCCAGCAGCCGTGCAGGGGCCGACGGCGGCTACACCTTC. Protein: CASSRAGADGGYTF.

V gene TRBV10-2 combines with J gene TRBJ1-2; a possible D gene is TRBD1 (6 bases). Germline assignment: CDR1 WSHSY and CDR2 SAAADI. Trimming took 0 bases from V and 7 from J, leaving 12 bases between them. The CDR3 consists of 14 residues. In DNA form, the CDR3 reads TGCGCCAGCAGTGAGTCGAACAGGGCTAGTGGCTACACCTTC. Translating it yields CASSESNRASGYTF.

V and J are TRBV5-4 and TRBJ2-3; D is uncertain. The CDR3 contains 14 residues. Trimming cost V 0 bases and J 4 bases, with 9 bases left between them. Germline CDR1 is SGHNT and CDR2 is YYREEE (reference sequence). CDR3 protein: CASSLGRNSDTQYF. The DNA of the CDR3 is TGTGCCAGCAGCTTGGGGCGGAATTCAGATACGCAGTATTTT. The full variable domain, completed using reference TRBV5-4 and TRBJ2-3, is ETGVTQSPTHLIKTRGQQVTLRCSSQSGHNTVSWYQQALGQGPQFIFQYYREEENGRGNFPPRFSGLQFPNYSSELNVNALELDDSALYLCASSLGRNSDTQYFGPGTRLTVL.

V usage is TRBV19 and J usage is TRBJ2-2, with D possibly TRBD2 on 6 matching bases. This CDR3 comprises 16 residues. The germline V gene has CDR1 LNHDA and CDR2 SQIVND (reference sequence). Trimming pared 3 bases from V and 2 bases from J, leaving 13 bases between. The CDR3 here is CASSMRRGVNTGELFF. The CDR3 DNA reads TGTGCCAGTAGTATGAGGCGCGGGGTAAACACCGGGGAGCTGTTTTTT.

The V call is TRBV6-5, the J call TRBJ1-1, with D unclear. The CDR3 is made up of 14 amino acids. Trimming shortened V by 6 bases and J by 3 bases, and 14 bases separated the two germline ends. The germline V gene encodes CDR1 MNHEY and CDR2 SVGAGI. The CDR3, as DNA: TGTGCCAGCAGAGTAAGAGCGTTTGACACTGAAGCTTTCTTT. Translating it yields CASRVRAFDTEAFF.

The chain couples TRBV6-7 to TRBJ2-7; a possible D gene is TRBD1 (6 bases). TRBV6-7 carries the ORF label, with uncertain function. The V end lost 4 bases, the J end lost 2 bases, and 21 bases lay between the germline ends. This CDR3 spans 17 amino acids. The CDR3: CASSLPPYREGTYEQYF. The CDR3, as DNA: TGTGCCAGCAGTTTGCCCCCCTACAGGGAAGGGACCTACGAGCAGTACTTC.

This rearrangement joins TRBV5-6 to TRBJ2-2; 9 positions agree with TRBD2. Germline V gene lookup returns CDR1 SGHDT and CDR2 YYEEEE. The CDR3 length is 17 residues. After removal of 3 bases from V and 6 bases from J, the junction contained 12 bases not matched to a gene. DNA of the CDR3: TGTGCCAGCAGCTCCCAGAATAGCGGGGGAGGGGCCGGGGAGCTGTTTTTT. As protein: CASSSQNSGGGAGELFF.

This sequence joins TRBV7-2 and TRBJ1-5; 7 bases are shared with TRBD1. The CDR3 sequence is 15 residues long. Germline-derived CDR1 and CDR2 are SGHTA and FQGNSA. J gave up 4 bases and V 4 bases, and 7 bases lay outside the gene matches. The CDR3 DNA follows: TGTGCCAGCAGCTCTAGACAGGGTCCAAATCAGCCCCAGCATTTT. The encoded protein is CASSSRQGPNQPQHF.

The chain links TRBV5-1 to TRBJ1-2; D gene uncertain. V gave up 0 bases and J gave up 5 bases, with 11 bases separating them. There are 14 residues in the CDR3. The germline V gene encodes CDR1 SGHRS and CDR2 YFSETQ. The CDR3 coding sequence is TGCGCCAGCAGCTTGGCACAGACAACTTATGGCTACACCTTC. Its translation is CASSLAQTTYGYTF.

This chain connects TRBV19 to TRBJ1-1; the D gene is possibly TRBD1 (6 bases). V lost 7 bases, J lost 5 bases, and 17 bases lay in between. This CDR3 is 14 amino acids long. Germline V gene lookup returns CDR1 LNHDA and CDR2 SQIVND (reference sequence). The CDR3 protein is CASTPRTVSTEAFF. In nucleotides, the CDR3 is TGTGCCAGTACCCCGAGGACAGTTTCAACTGAAGCTTTCTTT. Based on the CDR3 plus reference TRBV19 and TRBJ1-1, the full variable domain is DGGITQSPKYLFRKEGQNVTLSCEQNLNHDAMYWYRQDPGQGLRLIYYSQIVNDFQKGDIAEGYSVSREKKESFPLTVTSAQKNPTAFYLCASTPRTVSTEAFFGQGTRLTVV.

The genes are TRBV18 and TRBJ1-5; perhaps TRBD1 as D (5 bases). Germline V CDR1 and CDR2: KGHSH, LQKENI. V gave up 3 bases and J gave up 4 bases, with 7 bases separating them. The CDR3 is 13 amino acids. CDR3 in DNA: TGTGCCAGCTCACCGAAGGGGAATCAGCCCCAGCATTTT. Protein sequence: CASSPKGNQPQHF.

The chain couples TRBV3-1 (or the pseudogene TRBV3-2) to TRBJ2-1, with 8 bases fitting TRBD2. V lost 3 bases and J lost 9; bases outside the gene matches: 10. In germline, CDR1 is LGHDT, CDR2 YNNKEL (reference sequence). CDR3 length: 15 residues. Here the CDR3 DNA reads TGTGCCAGCAGCCAGACCCAGCGGGGGCGGGGTGAGCAGTTCTTC. Amino acid sequence: CASSQTQRGRGEQFF.

CDR3 DNA: TGTGCCAGCAGTTACTCAACTAGAGGCGGTGAGCAGTTCTTC. This encodes CASSYSTRGGEQFF. J is TRBJ2-1 and V is TRBV6-2 or TRBV6-3, with D possibly being TRBD2 (5 bases). The V and J ends lost 0 bases and 9 bases respectively, with 12 bases between them. The length of the CDR3 is 14 residues. Looked up from germline, CDR1 is MNHEY and CDR2 is SVGEGT.

J is TRBJ1-2 and V is TRBV4-1, with 7 bases aligning to TRBD1. The germline V gene encodes CDR1 MGHRA and CDR2 YSYEKL. The V segment lost 5 bases and the J segment 6 bases; nucleotides outside the gene matches: 12. The CDR3 is made up of 15 amino acids. This chain's CDR3 is CASSFDREKAHGYTF. For the CDR3, the DNA is TGCGCCAGCAGCTTCGACAGGGAGAAGGCCCATGGCTACACCTTC.

The gene calls are TRBV12-5 and TRBJ1-1; no firm D call. Germline CDR1 and CDR2: LGHNT and FRNRAP. V dropped 3 bases and J dropped 1 base, with 6 bases sitting between them. The CDR3 extends over 13 amino acids. CDR3 nucleotides: TGTGCTAGTGGTTTAGAGGAGAACACTGAAGCTTTCTTT. Protein product: CASGLEENTEAFF.

The rearrangement uses TRBV5-1 and TRBJ2-2; maybe TRBD1 (5 bases). Germline V lookup: CDR1 SGHRS, CDR2 YFSETQ. The length of the CDR3 is 17 residues. V gave up 1 base and J gave up 2 bases, with 15 bases separating them. In nucleotides, the CDR3 is TGCGCCAGCAGCTTGTGGGATGTCGACAGTAACACCGGGGAGCTGTTTTTT. Translation: CASSLWDVDSNTGELFF. Full variable domain (missing parts from reference TRBV5-1 and TRBJ2-2): KAGVTQTPRYLIKTRGQQVTLSCSPISGHRSVSWYQQTPGQGLQFLFEYFSETQRNKGNFPGRFSGRQFSNSRSEMNVSTLELGDSALYLCASSLWDVDSNTGELFFGEGSRLTVL.

The V gene is TRBV5-6, the J gene TRBJ1-1, with D possibly TRBD1 on 5 matching bases. The germline CDR1 and CDR2 sequences are SGHDT and YYEEEE. There are 14 residues in the CDR3. Trimming removed 3 bases at V and 0 bases at J, with 9 bases between. As DNA, the CDR3 is TGTGCCAGCAGCTATGACAGAGTGAACACTGAAGCTTTCTTT. This codes for CASSYDRVNTEAFF.

The gene calls are TRBV2 and TRBJ1-4; 8 nucleotides line up with TRBD1. Germline CDR1 and CDR2: SNHLY and FYNNEI. V lost 5 bases and J lost 7; bases outside the gene matches: 9. This CDR3 has 15 amino acids. The CDR3 region has the DNA TGTGCCAGCAGTCGTGGACAGGGCGTAGGTGAAAAACTGTTTTTT. It yields the protein CASSRGQGVGEKLFF.

This clone was seen once. This chain uses TRBV7-3 with TRBJ2-7, with D possibly matching TRBD1 (5 bases). Germline V gene sequence: CDR1 SGHTA, CDR2 FQGTGA. The CDR3 loop spans 15 amino acids. The V gene lost 2 bases and the J gene lost 0 bases, with 11 bases spanning the gap. The DNA for the CDR3 is TGTGCCAGCAGCTTAGGCAGGGCCAGCTCCTACGAGCAGTACTTC. It encodes CASSLGRASSYEQYF.

This chain joins TRBV10-1 and TRBJ2-2, with 9 nucleotides matching TRBD2. Trimming at V came to 4 bases and at J to 0 bases, leaving 12 bases not matched to a gene. The CDR3 totals 19 residues. The germline gives CDR1 WNHNN, CDR2 SYGVQD (reference sequence). In DNA, the CDR3 is TGCGCCAGCAGTGGAGGAAAGGCTAGCGGGACCGCGAACACCGGGGAGCTGTTTTTT. It is translated as CASSGGKASGTANTGELFF.

The CDR3 DNA reads TGTGCCTGGAGATTTACAGGTTCAGGTTCACCCCTCCACTTT. Protein sequence: CAWRFTGSGSPLHF. The chain is built from TRBV30 and TRBJ1-6, with D perhaps matching TRBD1 (5 bases). The CDR3 contains 14 residues. Deletions cut 3 bases from V and 9 bases from J, with 15 bases between. Germline CDR1 GTSNPN, CDR2 SVGIG (reference sequence).

This clone was found a few times. The rearrangement uses TRBV6-1 and TRBJ1-2; D call uncertain. The V end lost 1 base, the J end lost 4 bases, and 10 bases lay between the germline ends. The CDR3 loop spans 14 amino acids. Germline V gene lookup returns CDR1 MNHNS and CDR2 SASEGT. CDR3 bases: TGTGCCAGCAGTGAAGGCGGTAAAATCTATGGCTACACCTTC. It codes for CASSEGGKIYGYTF.

The count of this clone is one. This chain connects TRBV20-1 to TRBJ1-5; possible D gene TRBD1, 5 bases. V was shortened by 3 bases and J by 5 bases, with 11 bases between the two germline ends. There are 13 residues in the CDR3. Germline-derived CDR1 and CDR2 are DFQATT and SNEGSKA (reference sequence). For the CDR3, the DNA is TGCAGTGCTAGTGGCGGAGGGGATCAGCCCCAGCATTTT. Amino acid sequence: CSASGGGDQPQHF.

The DNA of the CDR3 is TGTGCCATCCAATCGGGGACTAGCGGGGCTAGCTCCTACAATGAGCAGTTCTTC. As protein: CAIQSGTSGASSYNEQFF. The rearrangement joins TRBV2 to TRBJ2-1, with 13 bases fitting TRBD2. The V segment lost 10 bases and the J segment 0 bases; nucleotides outside the gene matches: 12. Germline loops: CDR1 SNHLY, CDR2 FYNNEI. The CDR3 has 18 amino acids. The variable domain in full, completed from reference TRBV2 and TRBJ2-1, reads EPEVTQTPSHQVTQMGQEVILRCVPISNHLYFYWYRQILGQKVEFLVSFYNNEISEKSEIFDDQFSVERPDGSNFTLKIRSTKLEDSAMYFCAIQSGTSGASSYNEQFFGPGTRLTVL.

This sequence joins TRBV11-2 and TRBJ2-5; 7 positions match TRBD1. V shed 6 bases, J shed 5 bases, and the junction held 12 bases outside the gene matches. The CDR3 is made up of 15 amino acids. Germline CDR1 SGHAT, CDR2 FQNNGV. CDR3 loop: CASSLPTGRGETQYF. DNA of the CDR3: TGTGCCAGCAGTCTACCGACAGGGAGAGGGGAGACCCAGTACTTC. Full variable domain (rest looked up from reference TRBV11-2 and TRBJ2-5): EAGVAQSPRYKIIEKRQSVAFWCNPISGHATLYWYQQILGQGPKLLIQFQNNGVVDDSQLPKDRFSAERLKGVDSTLKIQPAKLEDSAVYLCASSLPTGRGETQYFGPGTRLLVL.

The rearrangement links TRBV9 to TRBJ1-6; no clear D gene. Between the trimmed V and J ends, which lost 1 base and 7 bases, there was a span of 9 bases. The CDR3 has 14 residues. Germline V gene lookup returns CDR1 SGDLS and CDR2 YYNGEE. The CDR3 loop reads CASSVSGVNSPLHF. The CDR3 bases are TGTGCCAGCAGCGTATCCGGGGTCAATTCACCCCTCCACTTT.

V usage is TRBV3-1 (or the pseudogene TRBV3-2) and J usage is TRBJ1-2; D remains ambiguous. Germline V gene data show CDR1 as LGHDT and CDR2 as YNNKEL (reference sequence). This CDR3 contains 16 residues. V gave up 1 base and J gave up 0 bases, with 12 bases separating them. For the CDR3, the DNA is TGTGCCAGCAGCCAAGTCCGGTCCACCTCTAACTATGGCTACACCTTC. It codes for CASSQVRSTSNYGYTF.